A single TCR beta chain is shown here with its context. Its antigen is undetermined. The data were obtained in a study of cytomegalovirus exposure and HLA in healthy donors. Study summary: According to later analysis, the same platform produced the roughly 120 validation and several hundred first-cohort repertoires. Whole-study findings and limits: Using the classifier, cytomegalovirus status was reportedly diagnosed with high specificity and sensitivity. The investigators catalogued some 160 TCR beta chains as cytomegalovirus-associated.

Assay used: immunoSEQ multiplex PCR; TCRdb lists only in-frame clones, some missing. Of a few hundred thousand clones in the sample, 86% were seen once. Germline V CDR1 and CDR2: SGHNT, YYREEE (reference sequence). The CDR3 runs to 17 residues. Germline trimming cut 3 bases from V and 0 bases from J; bases unmatched to any gene: 10. Material: PBMCs. This chain joins TRBV5-4 and TRBJ2-3; 7 nucleotides line up with TRBD1. This TCR derives from a woman aged 18-35 years in good health and CMV-seronegative. The CDR3 sequence is CASSSLGGQVSTDTQYF. Written as DNA, the CDR3 is TGTGCCAGCAGCTCCCTCGGTGGACAGGTTAGCACAGATACGCAGTATTTT.